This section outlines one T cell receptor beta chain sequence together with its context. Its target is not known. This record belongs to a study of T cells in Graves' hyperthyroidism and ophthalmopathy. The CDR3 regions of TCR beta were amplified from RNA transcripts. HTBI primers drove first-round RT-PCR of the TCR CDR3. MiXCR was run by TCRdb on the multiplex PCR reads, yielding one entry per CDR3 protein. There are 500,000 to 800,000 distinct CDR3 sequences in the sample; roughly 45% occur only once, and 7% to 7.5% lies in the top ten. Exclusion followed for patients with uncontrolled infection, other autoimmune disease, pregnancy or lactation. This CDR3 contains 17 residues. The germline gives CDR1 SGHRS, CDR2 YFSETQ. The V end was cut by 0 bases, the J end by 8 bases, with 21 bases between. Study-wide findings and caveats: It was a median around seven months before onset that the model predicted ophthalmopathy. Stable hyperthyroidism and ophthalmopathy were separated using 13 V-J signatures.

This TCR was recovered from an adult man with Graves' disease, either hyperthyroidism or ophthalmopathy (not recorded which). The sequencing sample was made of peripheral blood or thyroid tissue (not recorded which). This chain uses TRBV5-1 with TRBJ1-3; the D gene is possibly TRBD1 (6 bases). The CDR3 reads CASSLATGREDGYTIYF. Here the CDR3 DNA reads TGCGCCAGCAGCTTGGCCACAGGGCGGGAAGATGGCTACACCATATATTTT.